These 32 T cell receptor beta chains were sequenced from one sample in a study of T cell clonotyping in hematopoietic cell transplantation. Time point denoted: recipient sample about 28 days before transplant, after cytoreduction. Profiled with immunoSEQ multiplex PCR; TCRdb holds only in-frame clones, not every one. In the table there are about 13,000 clones, roughly 88% of which are singletons. Material: peripheral blood mononuclear cells, obtained before stem cell transplant. The receptors were gathered from a man aged 55-75 years with acute myeloid leukemia. Some clones in this sample may be carry-over from other donors' samples.

The rearrangement uses TRBV5-6 and TRBJ1-4; D gene unclear. V lost 4 bases to trimming and J lost 8 bases, with 15 bases between them. The CDR3 totals 14 residues. Germline assignment: CDR1 SGHDT and CDR2 YYEEEE. The CDR3 loop is CASSKRTGGEKLFF. CDR3 DNA sequence: TGTGCCAGCAGCAAAAGGACCGGTGGCGAAAAACTGTTTTTT.

The chain uses TRBV27 and TRBJ1-4; the match to TRBD1 covers 7 bases. CDR1 is MNHEY, CDR2 SMNVEV, per germline (reference sequence). V shed 6 bases, J shed 8 bases, and the junction held 9 bases outside the gene matches. The CDR3 extends over 14 amino acids. CDR3 sequence: CASSYNRGGEKLFF. CDR3 nucleotide sequence: TGTGCCAGCAGCTATAACAGGGGTGGAGAAAAACTGTTTTTT.

This chain links TRBV19 with TRBJ1-5; no definite D call. The V end lost 11 bases, the J end lost 0 bases, and 11 bases lay between the germline ends. CDR3 length: 13 residues. Germline CDR1 LNHDA, CDR2 SQIVND (reference sequence). In DNA, the CDR3 is TGTGCCTCGGGAAGAATTAGCAATCAGCCCCAGCATTTT. Encoded protein: CASGRISNQPQHF.

The chain has TRBV27 and TRBJ1-5; weak D call: TRBD1 (5 bases). This CDR3 is built from 14 residues. The germline V gene has CDR1 MNHEY and CDR2 SMNVEV (reference sequence). Trimming removed 3 bases from V and 2 bases from J, with 8 bases in between. DNA for the CDR3: TGTGCCAGCAGTTTCGGCAGGGGCAATCAGCCCCAGCATTTT. It is translated as CASSFGRGNQPQHF.

This chain uses TRBV6-1 with TRBJ2-1; no clear D gene. The CDR3 has 16 amino acids. V lost 2 bases and J 2 bases, leaving 13 bases between the germline ends. The germline gives CDR1 MNHNS, CDR2 SASEGT. The CDR3 DNA reads TGTGCCAGCAGTGAAAGCCGGGCGGCGGCCTACAATGAGCAGTTCTTC. It specifies CASSESRAAAYNEQFF.

In the case of this clone: The junction does not match germline at one end; this may be a read error. This chain uses TRBV6-5 with TRBJ1-1; the D gene is possibly TRBD1 (5 bases). The CDR3 runs to 13 residues. Germline V lookup: CDR1 MNHEY, CDR2 SVGAGI. CDR3: CASTVAGNTEALF. The DNA of the CDR3 is TGTGCCAGCACGGTGGCAGGGAACACTGAAGCCCTCTTT.

The chain is built from TRBV6-1 and TRBJ2-3; the D is unclear. This CDR3 region has 15 residues. Trimming removed 2 bases at V and 6 bases at J, with 15 bases between. Germline V CDR1 and CDR2: MNHNS, SASEGT. The chain's CDR3 is CASSEIGETPDTQYF. The CDR3, as DNA: TGTGCCAGCAGTGAAATAGGAGAGACTCCGGATACGCAGTATTTT.

This clone was seen only a few times. The chain carries TRBV29-1 and TRBJ1-1, with D maybe TRBD1 (6 bases). In germline, CDR1 is SQVTM, CDR2 ANQGSEA. This CDR3 comprises 14 residues. V was trimmed by 5 bases and J by 3 bases, leaving 16 bases between them. CDR3 sequence (DNA): TGCAGCGTTACCGGACTGGGGGCGGACACTGAAGCTTTCTTT. This translates into CSVTGLGADTEAFF.

This clone was seen a single time. This chain uses TRBV4-3 with TRBJ1-2, with D perhaps TRBD1 (5 bases). V was trimmed by 1 base and J by 4 bases, leaving 13 bases between them. Per the germline V gene, CDR1 is LGHNA and CDR2 is YSLEER. The CDR3 extends over 15 amino acids. CDR3 sequence: CASSQARTQTYGYTF. The CDR3 DNA reads as TGCGCCAGCAGCCAAGCTAGGACACAAACCTATGGCTACACCTTC.

The CDR3 sequence is CASSRDRGIDRSGNTIYF. As DNA, the CDR3 is TGTGCCAGCAGTCGGGACAGGGGTATAGACCGCTCTGGAAACACCATATATTTT. The V call is TRBV2, the J call TRBJ1-3; 10 nucleotides agree with TRBD1. V lost 5 bases and J lost 0; bases outside the gene matches: 10. The CDR3 is 18 residues long. From germline, CDR1 is SNHLY and CDR2 FYNNEI.

This sequence joins TRBV19 and TRBJ1-5, with 7 bases that match TRBD1. The CDR3 runs 13 residues. Germline V gives CDR1 LNHDA, CDR2 SQIVND (reference sequence). V shed 7 bases and J 3 bases; nucleotides not matched to a gene: 3. CDR3 nucleotide sequence: TGTGCCAGTAAACAGGGGACCAATCAGCCCCAGCATTTT. As protein: CASKQGTNQPQHF.

This chain connects TRBV7-8 to TRBJ1-1, with D possibly being TRBD1 (5 bases). The ends were cut back, 2 bases at V and 3 bases at J, with 19 bases in the middle. Germline V lookup: CDR1 SGHVS, CDR2 FQNEAQ. The CDR3 spans 17 residues. This CDR3 is CASSLPQFSGTDTEAFF. CDR3 sequence (DNA): TGTGCCAGCAGCTTACCCCAATTTAGTGGGACGGACACTGAAGCTTTCTTT.

The V and J genes are TRBV2 and TRBJ1-3; TRBD1 is a possible D gene (5 bases). The CDR3 has 14 residues. Germline CDR1 reads SNHLY; CDR2 reads FYNNEI. Trimming took 8 bases from V and 7 from J, leaving 18 bases between them. The chain's CDR3 is CASSRGGTGNTIYF. DNA of the CDR3: TGTGCCAGCTCCCGGGGGGGTACGGGGAACACCATATATTTT.

This rearrangement joins TRBV2 to TRBJ1-1; weak D call: TRBD1 (5 bases). This CDR3 has 18 residues. V lost 6 bases, J lost 1 base, and 24 bases lay in between. Germline V gene lookup returns CDR1 SNHLY and CDR2 FYNNEI. CDR3 nucleotides: TGTGCCAGCAGGTCAACGCTCTTTAGTTGGGGGACGAACACTGAAGCTTTCTTT. Its protein product is CASRSTLFSWGTNTEAFF.

This clone occurred a few times. The genes are TRBV7-8 and TRBJ2-3; no clear D. CDR1 SGHVS and CDR2 FQNEAQ come from the germline V gene. The CDR3 loop spans 15 amino acids. V was pared by 5 bases and J by 0 bases, with 12 bases between. This CDR3 is CASSEYPWSTDTQYF. In DNA form, the CDR3 reads TGTGCCAGCAGCGAGTATCCCTGGAGCACAGATACGCAGTATTTT. Full variable domain (missing parts from reference TRBV7-8 and TRBJ2-3): GAGVSQSPRYKVAKRGQDVALRCDPISGHVSLFWYQQALGQGPEFLTYFQNEAQLDKSGLPSDRFFAERPEGSVSTLKIQRTQQEDSAVYLCASSEYPWSTDTQYFGPGTRLTVL.

The chain couples TRBV25-1 to TRBJ2-3, with 7 bases matching TRBD1. This CDR3 is 15 amino acids long. Germline V gene lookup returns CDR1 MGHDK and CDR2 SYGVNS. Unmatched junction bases numbered 3, after V lost 1 base and J lost 2 bases. CDR3 region: CASSESGQITDTQYF. The CDR3 DNA sequence: TGTGCCAGCAGTGAATCGGGACAGATCACAGATACGCAGTATTTT.

This chain joins TRBV14 and TRBJ1-4, with D maybe TRBD1 (6 bases). Trimming took off 4 bases at V and 4 bases at J, with 10 bases between the two ends. Germline CDR1 is SGHDN and CDR2 is FVKESK. The CDR3 has 14 amino acids. The CDR3 DNA reads TGTGCCAGCAGCCGGACAGAATATAATGAAAAACTGTTTTTT. Translated: CASSRTEYNEKLFF.

CDR3 protein: CASSTGLRDAKNIQYF. For the CDR3, the DNA is TGTGCCAGCAGCACGGGCCTCAGGGACGCCAAAAACATTCAGTACTTC. The chain links TRBV9 to TRBJ2-4; D is tentatively TRBD1 or TRBD2 (5 bases each). This CDR3 spans 16 amino acids. The V end was cut by 4 bases, the J end by 1 base, with 15 bases between. The germline gives CDR1 SGDLS, CDR2 YYNGEE.

The chain has TRBV6-5 and TRBJ1-1; TRBD1 agrees at 7 bases. The trim removed 4 bases at V and 0 bases at J, leaving 2 bases unmatched. CDR3 length: 14 residues. Germline CDR1 MNHEY, CDR2 SVGAGI. The CDR3 nucleotides read TGTGCCAGCAGTTGGGACAGTCTGAACACTGAAGCTTTCTTT. This translates into CASSWDSLNTEAFF.

The chain joins TRBV5-1 to TRBJ1-4; tentative D call: TRBD1 (6 bases). This CDR3 comprises 16 residues. V gave up 4 bases and J gave up 5 bases, with 18 bases separating them. In germline, CDR1 is SGHRS, CDR2 YFSETQ. This CDR3 is CASSAAFGQLNEKLFF. The CDR3 DNA reads TGCGCCAGCAGCGCCGCCTTCGGACAGTTAAATGAAAAACTGTTTTTT.

The chain links TRBV5-4 to TRBJ1-6; D remains ambiguous. The CDR3 loop spans 15 amino acids. Trimming removed 0 bases at V and 3 bases at J, with 7 bases between. Germline values: CDR1 SGHNT, CDR2 YYREEE (reference sequence). In nucleotides, the CDR3 is TGTGCCAGCAGCTTGGACAGAAACTATAATTCACCCCTCCACTTT. Its protein product is CASSLDRNYNSPLHF.

The chain links TRBV30 to TRBJ2-7; D gene unclear. V was cut by 0 bases and J by 5 bases, with 14 bases left in between. CDR3 length equals 14 residues. The germline CDR1 and CDR2 sequences are GTSNPN and SVGIG (reference sequence). The CDR3 spells CAWSVLARRDEQYF. CDR3 in DNA: TGTGCCTGGAGTGTATTAGCCCGCCGGGACGAGCAGTACTTC.

J is TRBJ2-5 and V is TRBV6-1; a weak D match, TRBD1 (6 bases). Between the trimmed V and J ends, which lost 7 bases and 1 base, there was a span of 16 bases. The length of the CDR3 is 15 residues. The germline CDR1 and CDR2 sequences are MNHNS and SASEGT. The CDR3 region has the DNA TGTGCCAGCATTTTCGCCGACAGGCCCCAAGAGACCCAGTACTTC. Encoded protein: CASIFADRPQETQYF.

This sequence joins TRBV7-2 and TRBJ2-3, with D perhaps being TRBD1 or TRBD2 (5 bases each). The CDR3 length is 13 residues. The germline V gene has CDR1 SGHTA and CDR2 FQGNSA. V dropped 6 bases and J dropped 0 bases, with 7 bases sitting between them. CDR3 region: CASSRDSTDTQYF. The CDR3 nucleotides are TGTGCCAGCAGTCGGGACAGCACAGATACGCAGTATTTT.

The chain has TRBV25-1 and TRBJ1-2, with TRBD1 matching 9 bases. Per germline, CDR1 MGHDK and CDR2 SYGVNS. The CDR3 contains 13 residues. The V and J ends lost 2 bases and 8 bases, in that order; junction bases with no gene match: 3. The CDR3 nucleotides read TGTGCCAGCAGTGAAATGACAGGGGGAGGCTACACCTTC. Encoded protein: CASSEMTGGGYTF.

The DNA for the CDR3 is TGTGCCAGCAAGAAGGACGGGAACACTGAAGCTTTCTTT. This gives the protein CASKKDGNTEAFF. The chain uses TRBV2 and TRBJ1-1, with unresolved D. This CDR3 spans 13 amino acids. Germline CDR1 is SNHLY and CDR2 is FYNNEI. Trimming took off 7 bases at V and 1 base at J, with 10 bases between the two ends. The full variable domain, rest sourced from reference TRBV2 and TRBJ1-1, is EPEVTQTPSHQVTQMGQEVILRCVPISNHLYFYWYRQILGQKVEFLVSFYNNEISEKSEIFDDQFSVERPDGSNFTLKIRSTKLEDSAMYFCASKKDGNTEAFFGQGTRLTVV.

The V call is TRBV30, the J call TRBJ2-5, with 8 bases lining up with TRBD1. Unmatched junction bases numbered 9, after V lost 5 bases and J lost 4 bases. Per germline, CDR1 GTSNPN and CDR2 SVGIG (reference sequence). The CDR3 loop spans 14 amino acids. The CDR3 reads CAWGRDRLRETQYF. As DNA, the CDR3 is TGTGCCTGGGGTAGGGACAGGCTGAGAGAGACCCAGTACTTC. Variable domain in full (rest from reference TRBV30 and TRBJ2-5): SQTIHQWPATLVQPVGSPLSLECTVEGTSNPNLYWYRQAAGRGLQLLFYSVGIGQISSEVPQNLSASRPQDRQFILSSKKLLLSDSGFYLCAWGRDRLRETQYFGPGTRLLVL.

The genes are TRBV7-2 and TRBJ2-7, with D perhaps TRBD2 (7 bases). Trimming took off 6 bases at V and 3 bases at J, with 15 bases between the two ends. This CDR3 contains 14 residues. The germline V gene encodes CDR1 SGHTA and CDR2 FQGNSA. This CDR3 reads CASRTAGHLYEQYF. CDR3 DNA: TGTGCCAGCAGAACAGCGGGACACCTCTACGAGCAGTACTTC.

The chain joins TRBV7-2 to TRBJ1-2; D call uncertain. Germline V gene lookup returns CDR1 SGHTA and CDR2 FQGNSA. The V gene lost 1 base and the J gene lost 4 bases, with 10 bases spanning the gap. The CDR3 length is 14 residues. CDR3 coding DNA: TGTGCCAGCAGCTTAGAGGGTATGGGCTATGGCTACACCTTC. Protein: CASSLEGMGYGYTF.

The rearrangement uses TRBV6-5 and TRBJ1-2; a weak D match, TRBD1 (5 bases). This CDR3 contains 15 residues. V was cut by 0 bases and J by 4 bases, with 12 bases left in between. Germline V lookup: CDR1 MNHEY, CDR2 SVGAGI. CDR3 bases: TGTGCCAGCAGTTACTCGAAAGGGGCAAGCTATGGCTACACCTTC. Translating gives CASSYSKGASYGYTF.

This chain connects TRBV9 to TRBJ2-2; the D gene is possibly TRBD1 (6 bases). This CDR3 region has 15 residues. The germline CDR1 and CDR2 sequences are SGDLS and YYNGEE. V lost 2 bases, J lost 6 bases, and 14 bases lay in between. In nucleotides, the CDR3 is TGTGCCAGCAGCGTTAGCCTTCGACAGGCCGGGGAGCTGTTTTTT. The encoded protein is CASSVSLRQAGELFF.

DNA for the CDR3: TGTGCCAGCAGCGACCCGGGACAGGCGACAAACACCGGGGAGCTGTTTTTT. It encodes CASSDPGQATNTGELFF. The rearrangement uses TRBV7-2 and TRBJ2-2; TRBD1 agrees at 8 bases. V lost 5 bases, J lost 2 bases, and 10 bases stayed unmatched. The germline V gene has CDR1 SGHTA and CDR2 FQGNSA. There are 17 residues in the CDR3.